The entry that follows covers one TCR beta chain sequence. Its matching antigen is unknown. The data derive from a study of OX40 agonist ivuxolimab in advanced cancers. Findings and caveats of the study: Normalized expansion of T-cell clones was also low for some nonresponders. Relative to CD4+, CD8+ T cells held more expanded clones on average.

Assay used: immunoSEQ multiplex PCR; TCRdb lists only in-frame clones, some missing. Of about 80,000 clones detected, less than 95% appear once; the ten largest clones hold about 1.8%. The cohort excluded patients with autoimmune disease history or systemic immunosuppression. The investigators sampled blood at baseline, at cycle 4 day 1, and at cycle 7 day 1. Sample: CD4+ or CD8+ T cells sorted from blood, taken in a trial of the OX40 agonist ivuxolimab. The TCR was taken from an adult with an advanced solid tumor such as melanoma, head and neck, liver or kidney cancer.

CDR3 in amino acids: CASSYRHLSNTGELFF. CDR3 coding DNA: TGTGCCAGCAGTTACCGGCACCTGTCTAACACCGGGGAGCTGTTTTTT. The rearrangement uses TRBV6-5 and TRBJ2-2; D not certain. The germline V and J ends were trimmed by 2 bases and 2 bases, with 12 bases remaining between them. Germline lookup yields CDR1 MNHEY and CDR2 SVGAGI. The CDR3 extends over 16 amino acids.